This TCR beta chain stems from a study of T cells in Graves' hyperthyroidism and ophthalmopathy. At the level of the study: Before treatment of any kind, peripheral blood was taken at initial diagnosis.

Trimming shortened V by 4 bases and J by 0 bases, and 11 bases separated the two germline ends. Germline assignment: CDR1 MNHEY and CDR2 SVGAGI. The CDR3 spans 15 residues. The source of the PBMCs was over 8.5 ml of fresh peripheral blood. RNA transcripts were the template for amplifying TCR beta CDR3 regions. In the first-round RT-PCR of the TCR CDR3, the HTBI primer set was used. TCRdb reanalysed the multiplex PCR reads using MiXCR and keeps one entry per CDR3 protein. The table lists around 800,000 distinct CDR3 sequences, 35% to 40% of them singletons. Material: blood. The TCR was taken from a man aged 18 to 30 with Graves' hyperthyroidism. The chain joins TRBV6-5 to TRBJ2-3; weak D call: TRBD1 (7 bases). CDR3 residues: CASSLTGTSTDTQYF. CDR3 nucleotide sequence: TGTGCCAGCAGTTTGACAGGGACTAGCACAGATACGCAGTATTTT.